A single TCR beta chain is shown here with its context. Clones were sequenced by immunoSEQ multiplex PCR, and TCRdb holds only the in-frame ones, with some missing. This sample has 90,000 or so clones, with 70% to 90% found just once. CDR1 and CDR2 from the germline V gene are GTSNPN and SVGIG (reference sequence). V trimming: 1 base; J trimming: 3 bases; junction bases outside the gene matches: 8. The CDR3 is 17 amino acids. This sample's time point: after dendritic cell vaccination, including at tumor progression/relapse. The data were obtained in a study of glioma-infiltrating T cells after dendritic cell vaccination.

This receptor was taken from a human donor with glioblastoma. Material: blood, obtained after dendritic cell vaccination. The chain couples TRBV30 to TRBJ2-6; 8 bases line up with TRBD2. CDR3 in DNA: TGTGCCTGGAGTGCCCGGGGGGGAGGTGGTGGGGCCAACGTCCTGACTTTC. Amino acids: CAWSARGGGGGANVLTF.